Listed here are 14 T cell receptor beta chains from one sample, sequenced in a study of blood T cell repertoires in COVID-19. Generated by immunoSEQ multiplex PCR, the TCRdb table keeps only in-frame clones and is missing some. The sample lists 350,000 to 450,000 clones, 75% to 90% occurring once. The sample comprised peripheral blood. The receptor source for this set is a woman aged 40 to 50 with COVID-19, enrolled during active disease.

The chain carries TRBV11-1 and TRBJ2-5; TRBD2 might be the D (6 bases). The CDR3 has 13 amino acids. CDR1 is SGHAT and CDR2 is FQDESV in the germline V gene (reference sequence). The V end was cut by 5 bases, the J end by 9 bases, with 16 bases between. DNA of the CDR3: TGTGCCAGCAGCCCTCGGGACCCGGGGGCCCAGTACTTC. Translated, it gives CASSPRDPGAQYF.

The chain is built from TRBV6-1 and TRBJ2-1, with 11 bases aligning to TRBD1. The CDR3 consists of 16 residues. J gave up 7 bases and V 4 bases, and 9 bases lay outside the gene matches. Germline V CDR1 and CDR2: MNHNS, SASEGT. This CDR3 reads CASSAFGQGALNEQFF. DNA of the CDR3: TGTGCCAGCAGTGCCTTTGGACAGGGGGCATTGAATGAGCAGTTCTTC.

This clone was picked up one time. The chain uses TRBV7-2 and TRBJ2-3; possible D gene TRBD2, 5 bases. The germline CDR1 and CDR2 sequences are SGHTA and FQGNSA. Trimming pared 3 bases from V and 3 bases from J, leaving 10 bases between. The CDR3 has 14 residues. This CDR3 is CASSFRGRTDTQYF. DNA of the CDR3: TGTGCCAGCAGCTTCCGGGGTAGGACAGATACGCAGTATTTT.

The rearrangement uses TRBV6-4 and TRBJ1-2; maybe TRBD1 (5 bases). Germline CDR1 and CDR2: MRHNA and SNTAGT. Deletions cut 4 bases from V and 7 bases from J, with 13 bases between. The CDR3 consists of 13 residues. The CDR3 spells CASSGGDPGGYTF. The CDR3 nucleotides read TGTGCCAGCAGTGGGGGGGACCCTGGTGGCTACACCTTC.

The chain links TRBV29-1 to TRBJ2-6; 9 bases are shared with TRBD1. V lost 3 bases and J lost 1; bases outside the gene matches: 19. CDR3 size: 21 residues. Germline V CDR1 and CDR2: SQVTM, ANQGSEA. The CDR3 spells CSVEDRDRVSPVPSGANVLTF. CDR3 in DNA: TGCAGCGTTGAGGACCGGGACAGGGTCTCGCCCGTACCGTCTGGGGCCAACGTCCTGACTTTC.

J is TRBJ1-3 and V is TRBV30; D uncertain. Looked up from germline, CDR1 is GTSNPN and CDR2 is SVGIG (reference sequence). The V and J ends lost 2 bases and 0 bases respectively, with 8 bases between them. There are 14 residues in the CDR3. CDR3 in amino acids: CAWSLASSGNTIYF. The CDR3 coding sequence is TGTGCCTGGAGTCTAGCGAGCTCTGGAAACACCATATATTTT.

V is TRBV4-1 and J is TRBJ1-5, with a tentative D call TRBD1 (5 bases). Trimming shortened V by 0 bases and J by 5 bases, and 14 bases separated the two germline ends. CDR1 and CDR2 (germline): MGHRA, YSYEKL. This CDR3 has 16 amino acids. The CDR3 DNA reads TGCGCCAGCAGCCAAGATATGAGACAGACATATCAGCCCCAGCATTTT. This gives the protein CASSQDMRQTYQPQHF.

The V call is TRBV12-3 or TRBV12-4, the J call TRBJ1-3; D is unresolved. Trimming shortened V by 5 bases and J by 7 bases, and 9 bases separated the two germline ends. The CDR3 spans 12 residues. Written as DNA, the CDR3 is TGTGCCAGCAGTATACCGGGGAACACCATATATTTT. Translating it yields CASSIPGNTIYF.

V and J are TRBV19 and TRBJ2-7; D is perhaps TRBD1 (6 bases). CDR1 is LNHDA, CDR2 SQIVND, per germline (reference sequence). V was clipped by 3 bases and J by 5 bases, with 14 bases between them. This CDR3 spans 14 amino acids. CDR3: CASSIGPGEHEQYF. DNA of the CDR3: TGTGCCAGTAGTATTGGGCCAGGGGAACACGAGCAGTACTTC.

The V and J genes are TRBV5-1 and TRBJ2-3; a possible D gene is TRBD2 (5 bases). Per germline, CDR1 SGHRS and CDR2 YFSETQ. The CDR3 spans 15 residues. The V and J ends lost 0 bases and 0 bases respectively, with 8 bases between them. The CDR3 region has the DNA TGCGCCAGCAGCTTGGGACTATCCAGCACAGATACGCAGTATTTT. As protein: CASSLGLSSTDTQYF.

This clone was recorded once. The rearrangement uses TRBV5-1 and TRBJ2-7; maybe TRBD2 (6 bases). V gave up 4 bases and J gave up 1 base, with 12 bases separating them. CDR3 size: 14 residues. Germline CDR1 is SGHRS and CDR2 is YFSETQ. The CDR3 DNA is TGCGCCAGCAGCGTCCCTAGCGTATCCTACGAGCAGTACTTC. It specifies CASSVPSVSYEQYF.

The chain employs TRBV15 and TRBJ1-5; a weak D match, TRBD1 (5 bases). V was shortened by 0 bases and J by 2 bases, with 8 bases between the two germline ends. The CDR3 is made up of 15 amino acids. Germline-derived CDR1 and CDR2 are LNHNV and YYDKDF (reference sequence). The CDR3 DNA reads TGTGCCACCAGCAGAGATCAACAGGGCAATCAGCCCCAGCATTTT. It translates to CATSRDQQGNQPQHF.

The chain carries TRBV19 and TRBJ1-2; D possibly corresponds to TRBD1 (5 bases). This CDR3 contains 13 residues. The V end was cut by 8 bases, the J end by 7 bases, with 17 bases between. Per germline, CDR1 LNHDA and CDR2 SQIVND (reference sequence). CDR3 residues: CASERGGMAGYTF. CDR3 sequence (DNA): TGTGCCAGTGAACGGGGGGGGATGGCTGGCTACACCTTC. Based on the CDR3 plus reference TRBV19 and TRBJ1-2, the full variable domain is DGGITQSPKYLFRKEGQNVTLSCEQNLNHDAMYWYRQDPGQGLRLIYYSQIVNDFQKGDIAEGYSVSREKKESFPLTVTSAQKNPTAFYLCASERGGMAGYTFGSGTRLTVV.

V is TRBV19 and J is TRBJ1-5, with 8 bases that match TRBD1. Per germline, CDR1 LNHDA and CDR2 SQIVND (reference sequence). V trimming: 7 bases; J trimming: 0 bases; junction bases outside the gene matches: 2. The CDR3 is 14 amino acids. CDR3 residues: CASMGQASNQPQHF. The DNA of the CDR3 is TGTGCCAGTATGGGACAGGCTAGCAATCAGCCCCAGCATTTT.